This TCR beta chain is from a study of blood T cell repertoires in COVID-19. Study-wide context: COVID-19 samples from acute and convalescent phases originated in the United States, Italy and Spain. Sources were T cells, B-cell-depleted T cells, or PBMCs; the material itself was cDNA or gDNA.

Original processing notes: Using reference gene primer amplification, nucleated cell counts were estimated. The assay was immunoSEQ multiplex PCR, and TCRdb's table has in-frame clones only and misses some. That table gives V, J and clone size, and the DNA gave D and trimming. The sample lists fewer than 130,000 clones; less than 85% were seen once. The length of the CDR3 is 13 residues. The V gene's germline CDR1 is LGHDT and CDR2 YNNKEL (reference sequence). V gave up 6 bases and J gave up 8 bases, with 13 bases separating them. The chain recombines TRBV3-1 (or the pseudogene TRBV3-2) with TRBJ1-4; D unresolved. Input material: peripheral blood. This clonotype was obtained from a woman aged 80 or over with acute or convalescent COVID-19. DNA for the CDR3: TGTGCCAGCAGTCATGAGGGTCGGGAAAAACTGTTTTTT. Protein: CASSHEGREKLFF.